The T cell receptor (beta chain) under discussion was sequenced for a study of blood T cell repertoires in COVID-19. On the study more broadly: Donors in the United States, Italy and Spain gave samples during acute or convalescent COVID-19. Nucleic acid was either cDNA or gDNA, and it came from T cells, B-cell-depleted T cells, or PBMCs.

Grouping used clinical history reported by participants in a survey and questionnaire. No more than 2 weeks before study entry, exposed participants had met a case of COVID-19. Clones were sequenced by immunoSEQ multiplex PCR, and TCRdb holds only the in-frame ones, with some missing. The sample carries 150,000 to 200,000 clones, 84% recorded once. CDR3 length equals 16 residues. V was cut by 4 bases and J by 2 bases, with 16 bases left in between. Germline V gene lookup returns CDR1 MGHRA and CDR2 YSYEKL. This chain joins TRBV4-1 and TRBJ2-3; tentatively, D is TRBD2 (5 bases). The sequenced material came from PBMCs or T cells enriched from blood (not recorded which). The clonotype was recovered from a woman younger than 45 who had been exposed to COVID-19. CDR3 DNA: TGCGCCAGCAGCCTTCTAGCACTCCAAAACACAGATACGCAGTATTTT. It specifies CASSLLALQNTDTQYF.